One T cell receptor (beta chain) is described in this entry. CDR3 length equals 14 residues. Germline V gene lookup returns CDR1 LGHDT and CDR2 YNNKEL (reference sequence). Trimming took off 0 bases at V and 5 bases at J, with 10 bases between the two ends. This specimen comes from a study of blood T cell repertoires in COVID-19. Study summary: Both acute and convalescent COVID-19 samples were obtained from the United States, Italy and Spain. PBMCs, B-cell-depleted T cells, or T cells provided the cDNA or gDNA that made up the material.

Methods used by the authors: Amplification of reference gene primers was used by the study to estimate nucleated cell counts. The protocol was immunoSEQ multiplex PCR, while the TCRdb copy is restricted to in-frame clones and leaves out a portion. V and J calls and clone size come straight from that table; D and trimming were deduced from the DNA. The table records approximately 97,000 clones, around 87% of them present only once. The chain combines TRBV3-1 (or the pseudogene TRBV3-2) with TRBJ1-1; maybe TRBD1 (5 bases). This sequence originates from a man aged 45 to 65 with active or convalescent COVID-19. The sequenced material came from peripheral blood. CDR3 amino acids: CASSQDPGGTEAFF. CDR3 nucleotides: TGTGCCAGCAGCCAAGATCCGGGGGGGACTGAAGCTTTCTTT.